This T cell receptor (beta chain) was observed in a study of blood T cell repertoires in COVID-19. Study context: T cells, B-cell-depleted T cells, or PBMCs provided the cDNA or gDNA that served as material.

Ages ranged from about 18 to 89 years, with residence in about 24 US areas. Two negative PCRs, clearance, or symptom resolution characterized the recovered Cohort 3 donors. How the authors handled the data: Estimation of nucleated cell counts was performed using reference gene primer amplification. Clones were read by immunoSEQ multiplex PCR, and TCRdb kept only the in-frame ones, dropping some. D and trimming were read from the DNA, whereas the V and J calls and clone size are those reported in that table. The table lists some 110,000 clones, about four fifths of them singletons. The TCR comes from a woman between 25 and 40 years old who had recovered from COVID-19. The sample was PBMCs or T cells enriched from blood (not recorded which).

CDR3 bases: TGTGCCAGCTCACCCACCTGGGCGGGAGGTATAGATACGCAGTATTTT. It translates to CASSPTWAGGIDTQYF. This chain uses TRBV18 with TRBJ2-3, with 8 bases that match TRBD2. The germline gives CDR1 KGHSH, CDR2 LQKENI. V was pared by 3 bases and J by 5 bases, with 10 bases of the junction left unmatched. The CDR3 runs to 16 residues.